Below, 30 T cell receptor beta chains from the same sample are listed, as sequenced in a study of blood T cell repertoires in COVID-19. TCRdb keeps only in-frame clones here, not all; method: immunoSEQ multiplex PCR. Seen here are around 250,000 clones, 86% observed once, and the top ten hold 3%. The source material was peripheral blood. All receptors come from a woman in her 30s with active or convalescent COVID-19.

V is TRBV7-2 and J is TRBJ2-4; possibly TRBD1 for D (6 bases). V was shortened by 0 bases and J by 4 bases, with 13 bases between the two germline ends. CDR3 length: 16 amino acids. The V gene's germline CDR1 is SGHTA and CDR2 FQGNSA. This CDR3 reads CASSLAGGTLKNIQYF. The CDR3 nucleotides read TGTGCCAGCAGCTTAGCGGGTGGGACACTAAAAAACATTCAGTACTTC. Full variable domain (remainder filled in from reference TRBV7-2 and TRBJ2-4): GAGVSQSPSNKVTEKGKDVELRCDPISGHTALYWYRQSLGQGLEFLIYFQGNSAPDKSGLPSDRFSAERTGGSVSTLTIQRTQQEDSAVYLCASSLAGGTLKNIQYFGAGTRLSVL.

The chain carries TRBV5-5 and TRBJ2-7, with 13 bases that match TRBD2. The CDR3 spans 16 residues. Germline CDR1 reads SGHKS; CDR2 reads YYEKEE (reference sequence). J lost 0 bases, V lost 3 bases, and 3 bases had no gene match. Written as DNA, the CDR3 is TGTGCCAGCAGCTATGGACTAGCGGGGGCCTCCTACGAGCAGTACTTC. This translates into CASSYGLAGASYEQYF.

The chain links TRBV5-6 to TRBJ2-1; possible D gene TRBD1, 8 bases. Germline V gives CDR1 SGHDT, CDR2 YYEEEE. The CDR3 contains 15 residues. V was clipped by 0 bases and J by 9 bases, with 16 bases between them. CDR3 loop: CASSLAGGGGREQFF. The CDR3 nucleotides are TGTGCCAGCAGCTTGGCAGGGGGCGGGGGACGTGAGCAGTTCTTC.

V is TRBV15 and J is TRBJ1-2; D might be TRBD1 (5 bases). V lost 0 bases and J lost 0, with 11 bases in between. Germline V lookup: CDR1 LNHNV, CDR2 YYDKDF (reference sequence). The CDR3 extends over 16 amino acids. In DNA, the CDR3 is TGTGCCACCAGCAGAGATGCAACGGGGGCTAACTATGGCTACACCTTC. Translated: CATSRDATGANYGYTF.

The table lists this clone with a count of one. The V and J genes are TRBV11-2 and TRBJ1-4; D uncertain. Trimming shortened V by 5 bases and J by 1 base, and 2 bases separated the two germline ends. The V gene's germline CDR1 is SGHAT and CDR2 FQNNGV. CDR3 length equals 12 residues. The CDR3 region is CASSQTNEKLFF. The CDR3 DNA reads as TGTGCCAGCAGCCAAACTAATGAAAAACTGTTTTTT.

V usage is TRBV13 and J usage is TRBJ2-3, with 12 positions matching TRBD2. CDR3 length equals 15 residues. From germline, CDR1 is PRHDT and CDR2 FYEKMQ (reference sequence). The ends lost 5 bases at V and 9 bases at J; junction bases unmatched: 9. This CDR3 is CASSPLLAGGPTQYF. Written as DNA, the CDR3 is TGTGCCAGCAGCCCCCTACTAGCGGGGGGCCCCACGCAGTATTTT.

V is TRBV19 and J is TRBJ1-4, with D unclear. Germline values: CDR1 LNHDA, CDR2 SQIVND (reference sequence). Trimming pared 1 base from V and 8 bases from J, leaving 11 bases between. CDR3 length equals 14 residues. In DNA, the CDR3 is TGTGCCAGTAGTATAGGAGCGGTGGGAGAAAAACTGTTTTTT. Translation: CASSIGAVGEKLFF.

The J gene is TRBJ1-3, the V gene TRBV5-1, with 8 positions matching TRBD1. The germline gives CDR1 SGHRS, CDR2 YFSETQ. The V segment lost 0 bases and the J segment 4 bases; nucleotides outside the gene matches: 6. There are 16 residues in the CDR3. The CDR3 DNA is TGCGCCAGCAGCTTGGACCCGACAGGGGACGGAAACACCATATATTTT. Protein: CASSLDPTGDGNTIYF.

The chain carries TRBV9 and TRBJ1-2, with D hard to call. Germline V gene lookup returns CDR1 SGDLS and CDR2 YYNGEE. V was clipped by 3 bases and J by 3 bases, with 15 bases between them. The CDR3 runs to 15 residues. The CDR3 reads CASSARGRMDYGYTF. CDR3 DNA: TGTGCCAGCAGCGCCAGAGGTCGCATGGACTATGGCTACACCTTC.

The rearrangement uses TRBV5-6 and TRBJ1-2; 7 bases align to TRBD1. Unmatched junction bases numbered 4, after V lost 4 bases and J lost 4 bases. Germline-derived CDR1 and CDR2 are SGHDT and YYEEEE. This CDR3 contains 13 residues. The CDR3 spells CASSAGQFYGYTF. The CDR3 DNA follows: TGTGCCAGCAGCGCGGGACAGTTCTATGGCTACACCTTC.

This chain uses TRBV30 with TRBJ1-4; perhaps TRBD1 as D (5 bases). V was trimmed by 1 base and J by 4 bases, leaving 10 bases between them. This CDR3 has 14 residues. Germline V lookup: CDR1 GTSNPN, CDR2 SVGIG (reference sequence). CDR3 loop: CAWSEEGINEKLFF. In DNA form, the CDR3 reads TGTGCCTGGAGTGAGGAGGGGATTAATGAAAAACTGTTTTTT.

The gene calls are TRBV7-2 and TRBJ2-7, with a possible D match to TRBD2 (6 bases). This CDR3 contains 17 residues. Trimming removed 5 bases from V and 0 bases from J, with 20 bases in between. Germline V gives CDR1 SGHTA, CDR2 FQGNSA. CDR3 loop: CASSAAYGGYSSYEQYF. In DNA form, the CDR3 reads TGTGCCAGCAGCGCCGCTTATGGAGGGTATAGCTCCTACGAGCAGTACTTC.

The rearrangement links TRBV5-5 to TRBJ1-2, with TRBD1 as a possible D gene (5 bases). In germline, CDR1 is SGHKS, CDR2 YYEKEE (reference sequence). The length of the CDR3 is 13 residues. V was clipped by 4 bases and J by 0 bases, with 7 bases between them. In DNA, the CDR3 is TGTGCCAGCAGCGAGGACACTAACTATGGCTACACCTTC. Protein sequence: CASSEDTNYGYTF.

V and J are TRBV19 and TRBJ2-6, with D maybe TRBD2 (7 bases). Trimming left V 7 bases short and J 4 bases short, with 20 bases between. Per germline, CDR1 LNHDA and CDR2 SQIVND (reference sequence). The CDR3 is made up of 17 amino acids. The CDR3 is CASTTGGGRPGANVLTF. CDR3 DNA: TGTGCCAGTACCACTGGGGGGGGGCGCCCAGGGGCCAACGTCCTGACTTTC.

This clone was observed once. V usage is TRBV28 and J usage is TRBJ2-1, with TRBD2 matching 9 bases. This CDR3 contains 19 residues. The V gene end was trimmed by 3 bases and the J gene end by 4 bases; junction bases not matched to a gene: 16. The germline CDR1 and CDR2 sequences are MDHEN and SYDVKM. CDR3 loop: CASSLPSRGGGALYNEQFF. Here the CDR3 DNA reads TGTGCCAGCAGTTTGCCCTCACGTGGCGGGGGGGCCTTATACAATGAGCAGTTCTTC.

Note on this clone: Germline and junction disagree at one end, which may indicate a read error. The V and J genes are TRBV5-4 and TRBJ2-4; D may be TRBD2 (6 bases). The germline V gene has CDR1 SGHNT and CDR2 YYREEE (reference sequence). The CDR3 consists of 14 residues. For the CDR3, the DNA is TGTGCCAGCACCTTGGAGGGGGCCAAAAACATTCAGTACTTC. It codes for CASTLEGAKNIQYF.

This clone was recorded once. This chain uses TRBV28 with TRBJ1-5; 10 nucleotides line up with TRBD1. J lost 7 bases, V lost 5 bases, and 11 bases had no gene match. The germline V gene has CDR1 MDHEN and CDR2 SYDVKM. This CDR3 spans 16 amino acids. In nucleotides, the CDR3 is TGTGCCAGCAGTGCACCACCGGACAGGGGGAGACAGCCCCAGCATTTT. It is translated as CASSAPPDRGRQPQHF.

The CDR3, as DNA: TGTGCCAGCAGCAACACCGGACAGAAATATAGCAATCAGCCCCAGCATTTT. It specifies CASSNTGQKYSNQPQHF. This rearrangement joins TRBV21-1 to TRBJ1-5; the table calls TRBD1, which could not be checked here. TRBV21-1 is an annotated pseudogene. This CDR3 is 17 amino acids long.

In DNA, the CDR3 is TGTGCCAGCAGCCTTGACCTGGGAGATAACTATGGCTACACCTTC. Encoded protein: CASSLDLGDNYGYTF. This chain joins TRBV13 and TRBJ1-2; D call uncertain. This CDR3 has 15 residues. CDR1 is PRHDT, CDR2 FYEKMQ, per germline (reference sequence). Trimming pared 5 bases from V and 1 base from J, leaving 14 bases between.

The chain recombines TRBV5-4 with TRBJ2-5; 8 nucleotides align to TRBD2. Germline V gene sequence: CDR1 SGHNT, CDR2 YYREEE (reference sequence). The CDR3 is 16 residues long. The V segment lost 1 base and the J segment 2 bases; nucleotides outside the gene matches: 7. The CDR3 nucleotides read TGTGCCAGCAGCTTGAGTCGGGGGGGCGGACAAGAGACCCAGTACTTC. As protein: CASSLSRGGGQETQYF. The full variable domain, completed using reference TRBV5-4 and TRBJ2-5, is ETGVTQSPTHLIKTRGQQVTLRCSSQSGHNTVSWYQQALGQGPQFIFQYYREEENGRGNFPPRFSGLQFPNYSSELNVNALELDDSALYLCASSLSRGGGQETQYFGPGTRLLVL.

The gene calls are TRBV15 and TRBJ2-5; TRBD2 matches at 9 bases. The CDR3 spans 17 residues. Germline CDR1 is LNHNV and CDR2 is YYDKDF (reference sequence). V lost 5 bases and J lost 4; bases outside the gene matches: 14. In DNA, the CDR3 is TGTGCCACCAGCGAAGGAGGGGGCGGGGGGGCCACAGAGACCCAGTACTTC. This translates into CATSEGGGGGATETQYF.

The rearrangement joins TRBV6-2 or TRBV6-3 to TRBJ2-5; 11 bases map to TRBD1. J lost 5 bases, V lost 6 bases, and 8 bases had no gene match. The CDR3 loop spans 15 amino acids. The germline CDR1 and CDR2 sequences are MNHEY and SVGEGT. The CDR3, as DNA: TGTGCCAGCAGCCTTGGACAGGGGGCCTGGGAGACCCAGTACTTC. It is translated as CASSLGQGAWETQYF.

A single count supports this clone. The CDR3 DNA follows: TGCGCCAGCAGCCCCCGGACAGGCAACTATGGCTACACCTTC. Encoded protein: CASSPRTGNYGYTF. V and J are TRBV4-3 and TRBJ1-2, with 7 bases lining up with TRBD1. The length of the CDR3 is 14 residues. Per germline, CDR1 LGHNA and CDR2 YSLEER. Losses at the gene ends were 4 bases for V and 2 bases for J; bases not matched to a gene: 4.

This clone was detected only a few times. This chain connects TRBV4-1 to TRBJ2-3, with D maybe TRBD1 (6 bases). There are 14 residues in the CDR3. The germline V and J ends were trimmed by 3 bases and 6 bases, with 13 bases remaining between them. Germline V CDR1 and CDR2: MGHRA, YSYEKL. The CDR3 DNA is TGCGCCAGCAGCCAGCCTCGACAGGCCGATACGCAGTATTTT. This codes for CASSQPRQADTQYF.

The chain employs TRBV12-5 and TRBJ1-2; D possibly corresponds to TRBD1 (5 bases). CDR1 is LGHNT and CDR2 is FRNRAP in the germline V gene. The CDR3 loop spans 13 amino acids. V was cut by 7 bases and J by 8 bases, with 17 bases left in between. DNA for the CDR3: TGTGCTAGTGCCCCGTCGGGGGTCGAAGGCTACACCTTC. Its protein product is CASAPSGVEGYTF.

The chain is built from TRBV4-2 and TRBJ1-3; no clear D. Per germline, CDR1 LGHNA and CDR2 YNFKEQ. This CDR3 is built from 14 residues. The V gene lost 0 bases and the J gene lost 5 bases, with 8 bases spanning the gap. CDR3 residues: CASSQEGRRNTIYF. The CDR3 DNA sequence: TGTGCCAGCAGCCAAGAGGGGAGGCGAAACACCATATATTTT.

This chain connects TRBV2 to TRBJ1-2; 7 bases align to TRBD1. This CDR3 region has 12 residues. J was trimmed by 2 bases and V by 11 bases; bases with no gene match: 5. The germline CDR1 and CDR2 sequences are SNHLY and FYNNEI. This chain's CDR3 is CAAATGNYGYTF. The DNA of the CDR3 is TGTGCCGCCGCGACAGGGAACTATGGCTACACCTTC.

The gene calls are TRBV5-1 and TRBJ1-5; D is unclear. Trimming removed 0 bases at V and 4 bases at J, with 5 bases between. The CDR3 runs 13 residues. Germline loops: CDR1 SGHRS, CDR2 YFSETQ. CDR3 sequence (DNA): TGCGCCAGCAGCTTGGACAGAAATCAGCCCCAGCATTTT. Its protein product is CASSLDRNQPQHF. Full variable domain (rest looked up from reference TRBV5-1 and TRBJ1-5): KAGVTQTPRYLIKTRGQQVTLSCSPISGHRSVSWYQQTPGQGLQFLFEYFSETQRNKGNFPGRFSGRQFSNSRSEMNVSTLELGDSALYLCASSLDRNQPQHFGDGTRLSIL.

Regarding this clone: Different DNA sequences within this sample yield the same CDR3. V usage is TRBV12-3 or TRBV12-4 and J usage is TRBJ1-2, with 10 bases aligning to TRBD1. The CDR3 sequence is 13 residues long. V was clipped by 3 bases and J by 5 bases; unmatched bases: 0. The CDR3 here is CASSLDRGYGYTF. The CDR3 DNA follows: TGTGCCAGCAGTTTGGACAGGGGGTATGGCTACACCTTC.

This clone was seen only a few times. The chain is built from TRBV28 and TRBJ2-3; D call uncertain. Germline CDR1 reads MDHEN; CDR2 reads SYDVKM. This CDR3 is built from 14 residues. V was shortened by 3 bases and J by 4 bases, with 11 bases between the two germline ends. The CDR3 spells CASSLQRGADTQYF. CDR3 nucleotide sequence: TGTGCCAGCAGTTTGCAAAGAGGTGCAGATACGCAGTATTTT.